This passage covers 26 T cell receptor beta chains from one sample sequenced in a study of regulatory T cells in long-lasting Graves disease. Researchers made TCR beta libraries by using iRepertoire HTBI primers and running Arm-PCR on CDR3 regions. MiXCR, applied by TCRdb to the multiplex PCR reads, yields one record per CDR3 protein. The sample yields roughly 260,000 distinct CDR3 sequences, approximately 20% seen once. The time point here: newly diagnosed GD, antithyroid drugs for less than 3 months. With RNA extracted from PBMCs as input, the TCR library was made. These same data were also listed under a study on T cells in Graves' hyperthyroidism and ophthalmopathy.

The sample was peripheral blood mononuclear cells (PBMCs), taken at new diagnosis, from a patient treated with antithyroid drugs. These receptors came from a woman in her thirties with Graves disease.

This clonotype has a count of ten or more. This chain links TRBV19 with TRBJ2-2; unclear D gene. V was clipped by 0 bases and J by 3 bases, with 5 bases between them. Looked up from germline, CDR1 is LNHDA and CDR2 is SQIVND (reference sequence). The length of the CDR3 is 14 residues. The CDR3 DNA reads TGTGCCAGTAGTATAGAAACCTACACCGGGGAGCTGTTTTTT. This encodes CASSIETYTGELFF.

This clonotype was seen many times. The V gene is TRBV7-9, the J gene TRBJ2-1; D is uncertain. The CDR3 runs to 15 residues. V lost 5 bases, J lost 0 bases, and 11 bases lay in between. Germline CDR1 SEHNR, CDR2 FQNEAQ (reference sequence). The CDR3 loop reads CASSPPGSSYNEQFF. The CDR3, as DNA: TGTGCCAGCAGCCCCCCCGGAAGCTCCTACAATGAGCAGTTCTTC. Supplemented by reference TRBV7-9 and TRBJ2-1, the full variable domain reads DTGVSQNPRHKITKRGQNVTFRCDPISEHNRLYWYRQTLGQGPEFLTYFQNEAQLEKSRLLSDRFSAERPKGSFSTLEIQRTEQGDSAMYLCASSPPGSSYNEQFFGPGTRLTVL.

This clonotype was recorded at least ten times. V usage is TRBV12-5 and J usage is TRBJ1-2; no reliable D call. Per germline, CDR1 LGHNT and CDR2 FRNRAP. The CDR3 is 14 residues long. The V end was cut by 7 bases, the J end by 3 bases, with 15 bases between. This CDR3 is CASAPPLADYGYTF. For the CDR3, the DNA is TGTGCTAGTGCCCCTCCCCTGGCAGACTATGGCTACACCTTC.

This clonotype was seen more than once but under ten times. The chain links TRBV29-1 to TRBJ2-2, with a tentative D call TRBD1 (5 bases). V shed 4 bases and J shed 1 base, with 7 bases lying between them. The germline gives CDR1 SQVTM, CDR2 ANQGSEA. This CDR3 is built from 13 residues. The CDR3 reads CSVVQENTGELFF. In DNA, the CDR3 is TGCAGCGTTGTACAGGAGAACACCGGGGAGCTGTTTTTT.

The chain combines TRBV6-1 with TRBJ2-2; D gene unclear. Per the germline V gene, CDR1 is MNHNS and CDR2 is SASEGT. This CDR3 comprises 15 residues. V lost 8 bases and J 0 bases, leaving 13 bases between the germline ends. The CDR3 is CASRPGQANTGELFF. CDR3 sequence (DNA): TGTGCCAGCCGACCCGGGCAGGCGAACACCGGGGAGCTGTTTTTT.

The chain combines TRBV20-1 with TRBJ2-2; 11 positions match TRBD2. J gave up 5 bases and V 6 bases, and 14 bases lay outside the gene matches. The CDR3 runs 17 residues. The germline V gene encodes CDR1 DFQATT and CDR2 SNEGSKA (reference sequence). CDR3 DNA sequence: TGCAGTGCCCAGAGGCGTAGCGGGGGGGCGGGGACCGGGGAGCTGTTTTTT. It encodes CSAQRRSGGAGTGELFF.

The genes are TRBV6-1 and TRBJ2-5; D possibly corresponds to TRBD2 (5 bases). This CDR3 region has 12 residues. Deletions cut 10 bases from V and 11 bases from J, with 20 bases between. The V gene's germline CDR1 is MNHNS and CDR2 SASEGT. The CDR3 loop is CATSSQMGEQYF. As DNA, the CDR3 is TGTGCCACCTCCTCCCAGATGGGAGAGCAGTACTTC.

There are many counts of this clonotype. The rearrangement links TRBV7-2 to TRBJ1-4; 9 bases line up with TRBD1. J gave up 5 bases and V 5 bases, and 3 bases lay outside the gene matches. Looked up from germline, CDR1 is SGHTA and CDR2 is FQGNSA. The CDR3 is 14 residues long. The CDR3 DNA sequence: TGTGCCAGCAGCGCGGACAGGGGAAATGAAAAACTGTTTTTT. Amino acids: CASSADRGNEKLFF.

The table lists this clonotype with many counts. The chain is built from TRBV12-3 or TRBV12-4 and TRBJ2-4; the match to TRBD2 covers 16 bases. V shed 5 bases, J shed 14 bases, and the junction held 12 bases outside the gene matches. There are 16 residues in the CDR3. CDR3: CASSPGTSGGAKVEYF. CDR3 sequence (DNA): TGTGCCAGCAGTCCGGGGACTAGCGGGGGGGCCAAGGTTGAGTACTTC.

This clonotype was recorded only once. A far larger clone is one nucleotide away, so this likely arose from a read error. V is TRBV7-9 and J is TRBJ2-7; D possibly corresponds to TRBD2 (5 bases). The germline V gene has CDR1 SEHNR and CDR2 FQNEAQ (reference sequence). The CDR3 has 13 residues. Trimming took 4 bases from V and 5 from J, leaving 12 bases between them. The CDR3 DNA reads TGTGCCAGCAGCTGGTCGGGGAGCGACGAGCAGTACTTC. It translates to CASSWSGSDEQYF.

CDR3 in amino acids: CSARKWGLAGVTDTQYF. CDR3 in DNA: TGCAGTGCTAGAAAGTGGGGACTAGCGGGGGTCACAGATACGCAGTATTTT. This chain joins TRBV20-1 and TRBJ2-3; 14 bases match TRBD2. This CDR3 spans 17 amino acids. CDR1 and CDR2 (germline): DFQATT, SNEGSKA (reference sequence). V lost 2 bases, J lost 2 bases, and 6 bases stayed unmatched.

The rearrangement uses TRBV12-3 or TRBV12-4 and TRBJ2-7, with 10 bases matching TRBD1. CDR3 length: 15 amino acids. V lost 5 bases and J lost 5; bases outside the gene matches: 9. CDR3 region: CASSPGTGVIHEQYF. DNA of the CDR3: TGTGCCAGCAGTCCGGGGACAGGGGTAATCCACGAGCAGTACTTC.

This clonotype has ten or more counts. The CDR3 region is CASGRENDREFATF. The CDR3 nucleotides are TGTGCCAGCGGAAGAGAGAATGACAGGGAATTTGCCACCTTC. This chain uses TRBV7-9 with TRBJ1-2, with 7 bases that match TRBD1. The length of the CDR3 is 14 residues. The V segment lost 8 bases and the J segment 13 bases; nucleotides outside the gene matches: 19. Germline V gene lookup returns CDR1 SEHNR and CDR2 FQNEAQ (reference sequence).

The chain combines TRBV9 with TRBJ2-7, with D possibly being TRBD1 (5 bases). The V gene's germline CDR1 is SGDLS and CDR2 YYNGEE. V dropped 7 bases and J dropped 2 bases, with 13 bases sitting between them. This CDR3 is built from 13 residues. CDR3 coding DNA: TGTGCCAGCCTGTTGACAGAAACCTACGAGCAGTACTTC. Its protein is CASLLTETYEQYF.

This clonotype was seen many times. The genes are TRBV7-9 and TRBJ1-1; no clear D. V lost 3 bases and J 0 bases, leaving 17 bases between the germline ends. CDR3 length: 17 residues. In germline, CDR1 is SEHNR, CDR2 FQNEAQ (reference sequence). The CDR3: CASSFSLRNRLNTEAFF. CDR3 nucleotides: TGTGCCAGCAGCTTCAGTCTGAGGAACAGACTGAACACTGAAGCTTTCTTT.

This clonotype occurred many times. The J gene is TRBJ1-1, the V gene TRBV7-2; tentative D call: TRBD1 (6 bases). Germline loops: CDR1 SGHTA, CDR2 FQGNSA. The CDR3 is made up of 13 amino acids. The V end lost 6 bases, the J end lost 6 bases, and 14 bases lay between the germline ends. The CDR3 region has the DNA TGTGCCAGCAGGTACCGGGACAAAGCTGAAGCTTTCTTT. Translation gives CASRYRDKAEAFF.

This clonotype was counted many times. The rearrangement joins TRBV19 to TRBJ1-1, with 9 bases identical to TRBD1. Trimming cost V 7 bases and J 4 bases; bases outside gene matches: 13. The germline V gene encodes CDR1 LNHDA and CDR2 SQIVND (reference sequence). This CDR3 region has 16 residues. The CDR3 nucleotides are TGTGCCAGTAAATCGGACAGGGGACTTGTGGGCACTGAAGCTTTCTTT. This encodes CASKSDRGLVGTEAFF.

This clonotype showed up many times. This sequence joins TRBV2 and TRBJ2-5; tentatively, D is TRBD1 (7 bases). Germline CDR1 SNHLY, CDR2 FYNNEI. The CDR3 is made up of 13 amino acids. V lost 6 bases, J lost 5 bases, and 13 bases lay in between. The CDR3 sequence: CASREGARETQYF. CDR3 coding DNA: TGTGCCAGCAGGGAGGGGGCGCGGGAGACCCAGTACTTC.

This clonotype appeared many times. The chain couples TRBV2 to TRBJ2-1; D ambiguous. Trimming took off 6 bases at V and 4 bases at J, with 16 bases between the two ends. Germline V CDR1 and CDR2: SNHLY, FYNNEI. The CDR3 totals 15 residues. The CDR3 loop is CASRPTTNWYNEQFF. The CDR3 region has the DNA TGTGCCAGCAGACCTACAACTAACTGGTACAATGAGCAGTTCTTC.

Ten or more counts support this clonotype. V and J are TRBV9 and TRBJ1-2, with D possibly being TRBD1 (6 bases). Germline V gene lookup returns CDR1 SGDLS and CDR2 YYNGEE. Trimming removed 3 bases at V and 4 bases at J, with 13 bases between. The CDR3 contains 14 residues. CDR3 nucleotide sequence: TGTGCCAGCAGCGCGGAGGGGGAGGCCTATGGCTACACCTTC. Its translation: CASSAEGEAYGYTF.

For this clonotype: The conserved phenylalanine or tryptophan normally closing the CDR3 is absent here, so this likely arose from a read error. The rearrangement uses TRBV20-1 and TRBJ2-5, with D hard to call. The germline gives CDR1 DFQATT, CDR2 SNEGSKA (reference sequence). The CDR3 runs to 10 residues. The V gene lost 8 bases and the J gene lost 5 bases, with 9 bases spanning the gap. CDR3 residues: CSPLRETQYV. In DNA, the CDR3 is TGCAGTCCGTTAAGGGAGACCCAGTACGTC.

The genes are TRBV28 and TRBJ2-1; tentatively, D is TRBD1 or TRBD2 (5 bases each). The V and J ends lost 3 bases and 4 bases respectively, with 10 bases between them. The CDR3 is 14 amino acids. CDR1 is MDHEN, CDR2 SYDVKM, per germline. The CDR3 DNA reads as TGTGCCAGCAGTTTCCCGGGACCTTACAATGAGCAGTTCTTC. It yields the protein CASSFPGPYNEQFF.

This clonotype was detected ten times or more. Sequence at one end of the junction differs from germline and may be a read error. This chain links TRBV7-9 with TRBJ1-2, with D uncertain. Germline V gene lookup returns CDR1 SEHNR and CDR2 FQNEAQ (reference sequence). The CDR3 is 12 amino acids. CDR3 protein: CASSQPNYGYTF. The DNA of the CDR3 is TGCGCCAGCAGCCAACCTAACTATGGCTACACCTTC.

The table lists this clonotype with many counts. This chain joins TRBV15 and TRBJ1-5; D not resolved. CDR1 LNHNV and CDR2 YYDKDF come from the germline V gene (reference sequence). CDR3 length: 13 amino acids. V dropped 8 bases and J dropped 3 bases, with 11 bases sitting between them. The CDR3 is CATGLWVNQPQHF. CDR3 DNA: TGTGCCACCGGTCTTTGGGTCAATCAGCCCCAGCATTTT.

The chain uses TRBV7-9 and TRBJ1-4; the D is unclear. The CDR3 is 12 amino acids. Germline V gene lookup returns CDR1 SEHNR and CDR2 FQNEAQ (reference sequence). Trimming removed 6 bases at V and 8 bases at J, with 10 bases between. CDR3 sequence: CASRASLEKLFF. The CDR3 DNA sequence: TGTGCCAGCAGGGCTAGTCTAGAAAAACTGTTTTTT. The full variable domain, in which reference TRBV7-9 and TRBJ1-4 provide the parts outside the CDR3, is DTGVSQNPRHKITKRGQNVTFRCDPISEHNRLYWYRQTLGQGPEFLTYFQNEAQLEKSRLLSDRFSAERPKGSFSTLEIQRTEQGDSAMYLCASRASLEKLFFGSGTQLSVL.

The table lists this clonotype with many counts. This sequence joins TRBV6-1 and TRBJ1-1, with TRBD1 matching over 7 bases. CDR3 length: 16 amino acids. Germline V gene lookup returns CDR1 MNHNS and CDR2 SASEGT. The ends lost 4 bases at V and 0 bases at J; junction bases unmatched: 8. This chain's CDR3 is CASSGRDSYLNTEAFF. In DNA, the CDR3 is TGTGCCAGCAGTGGCCGGGACAGCTACCTGAACACTGAAGCTTTCTTT.